The present T cell receptor beta chain was sequenced within a study of long-term antiretroviral therapy in people with HIV. Study-wide points: Whichever time point was examined, clones expanded before ART dominated the repertoire. Repertoires from HIV showed CDR3 length ranges narrower than those of controls. Post-treatment diversity went higher with ART but stayed below transplant donor controls.

The samples, holding about 1-11 million cryopreserved PBMC, were thawed before DNA extraction was carried out. An immunoSEQ assay, version v3.0, was performed at survey level. Sequencing was performed with immunoSEQ multiplex PCR; in TCRdb, only in-frame clones are kept and a portion is missing. The sample yields 20,000 to 25,000 clones, about 85% seen once. Germline V lookup: CDR1 MNHEY, CDR2 SMNVEV (reference sequence). V was cut by 8 bases and J by 2 bases, with 15 bases left in between. The CDR3 has 14 residues. A remark on this clone: Antigen unknown.

This sample comprised unsorted PBMCs, obtained approximately 4 years after starting antiretroviral therapy. The chain combines TRBV27 with TRBJ1-1; D remains unclear. This receptor was obtained from a man aged 18 to 35 with HIV. The CDR3 protein is CASSLGGGNTEAFF. The DNA for the CDR3 is TGTGCCAGCTCCTTGGGAGGTGGAAACACTGAAGCTTTCTTT.